Below, 8 T cell receptor beta chains from the same sample are listed, as sequenced in a study of blood T cell repertoires in COVID-19. The method was immunoSEQ multiplex PCR; TCRdb's version includes in-frame clones alone and lacks a portion of them. The data hold 55,000 to 70,000 clones, with about 81% observed a single time. Sequencing was performed on peripheral blood. All receptors come from a man older than 75 with acute or convalescent COVID-19.

The chain combines TRBV9 with TRBJ1-1, with D possibly TRBD1 on 5 matching bases. V was clipped by 3 bases and J by 4 bases, with 13 bases between them. Germline CDR1 and CDR2: SGDLS and YYNGEE. CDR3 length: 14 residues. CDR3 in amino acids: CASSATWGGTEAFF. The DNA for the CDR3 is TGTGCCAGCAGCGCAACCTGGGGGGGCACTGAAGCTTTCTTT.

This sequence joins TRBV20-1 and TRBJ2-3, with D tentatively TRBD2 (6 bases). The CDR3 runs 15 residues. Germline lookup yields CDR1 DFQATT and CDR2 SNEGSKA (reference sequence). Trimming shortened V by 3 bases and J by 5 bases, and 18 bases separated the two germline ends. CDR3 DNA sequence: TGCAGTGCTAGTCACACTAGCCCAACTCAAGATACGCAGTATTTT. Protein product: CSASHTSPTQDTQYF.

The rearrangement links TRBV14 to TRBJ2-1; unclear D gene. V dropped 6 bases and J dropped 0 bases, with 15 bases sitting between them. CDR1 SGHDN and CDR2 FVKESK come from the germline V gene. The CDR3 spans 16 residues. CDR3 loop: CASRDSQVPSYNEQFF. The CDR3 region has the DNA TGTGCCAGCAGGGATTCTCAGGTCCCCTCCTACAATGAGCAGTTCTTC.

This chain joins TRBV11-2 and TRBJ2-2, with a tentative D call TRBD1 (5 bases). CDR3 length: 15 residues. Looked up from germline, CDR1 is SGHAT and CDR2 is FQNNGV. V lost 2 bases, J lost 7 bases, and 14 bases lay in between. The CDR3 loop reads CASSLSQGRGGELFF. In DNA, the CDR3 is TGTGCCAGCAGCTTATCCCAGGGAAGAGGCGGGGAGCTGTTTTTT.

This clone was recorded once. V and J are TRBV15 and TRBJ2-1, with D tentatively TRBD2 (5 bases). Trimming removed 9 bases at V and 0 bases at J, with 18 bases between. The CDR3 is made up of 16 amino acids. Germline loops: CDR1 LNHNV, CDR2 YYDKDF (reference sequence). For the CDR3, the DNA is TGTGCCACTAAACGGGGTCTAACTCTCTCCTACAATGAGCAGTTCTTC. It encodes CATKRGLTLSYNEQFF.

The V call is TRBV6-5, the J call TRBJ1-2; a weak D match, TRBD1 (5 bases). CDR3 length: 15 residues. Germline V lookup: CDR1 MNHEY, CDR2 SVGAGI. The V gene lost 4 bases and the J gene lost 8 bases, with 20 bases spanning the gap. CDR3 DNA: TGTGCCAGCAGTTCGGACTGGCGGGGCGGCCAGGGCTACACCTTC. As protein: CASSSDWRGGQGYTF.

This chain joins TRBV2 and TRBJ1-5; a possible D gene is TRBD1 (5 bases). There are 16 residues in the CDR3. Germline values: CDR1 SNHLY, CDR2 FYNNEI. The V end lost 5 bases, the J end lost 0 bases, and 14 bases lay between the germline ends. In nucleotides, the CDR3 is TGTGCCAGCAGTTTATTCGACGGGGGTAGCAATCAGCCCCAGCATTTT. It codes for CASSLFDGGSNQPQHF.

The chain has TRBV7-2 and TRBJ2-3; the D gene is possibly TRBD1 (5 bases). The CDR3 is made up of 14 amino acids. Trimming removed 1 base from V and 2 bases from J, with 7 bases in between. The V gene's germline CDR1 is SGHTA and CDR2 FQGNSA. CDR3 sequence reads: CASSLGTTTDTQYF. The CDR3 region has the DNA TGTGCCAGCAGCTTAGGGACAACCACAGATACGCAGTATTTT.